What follows describes a single T cell receptor (beta chain). There is no known antigen for this receptor. No clone much larger than this one lies a single base away; base qualities are absent. Sequences SGDLS (CDR1) and YYNGEE (CDR2) are obtained from the germline V gene. The CDR3, cysteine through phenylalanine, is 12 amino acids long. The kept DNA is CDR3 alone, 36 bases in frame from the first base. V sheds 0 bases and J sheds 10 bases, leaving 10 bases between their ends. The data are from a study of blood T cell repertoires in COVID-19 (dated by TCRdb to between 2020 and 2021). Regarding the study in general: Collaborator samples came from the United States, Italy and Spain and covered acute and convalescent phases of COVID-19. Where HLA class I and class II types were available, the types were taken from metadata supplied by the sample provider, not from assay-based typing. A de-identified subject ID, COVID-19 status, age in years and sex were almost always included in the sample metadata. Samples came from the ongoing ImmuneRACE study (first 160 participants) plus 1,254 subjects from 6 global collaborators. Deeply sampled blood TCRbeta repertoires from subjects exposed to, actively infected with, or recovered from COVID-19 were included in the dataset. The prospective study material was composed of cDNA or gDNA derived from T cells, B-cell-depleted T cells, or PBMCs. A freely available public database, intended as a resource for researchers studying the immune response to SARS-CoV-2, is where the repertoires were released. The paper's findings and limits, for the study overall: How much clinical and demographic metadata was included differed by source and by participant, and the metadata was provided uncurated.

TCRbeta CDR3 regions were amplified from genomic DNA using the immunoSEQ Assay, a bias-controlled multiplex PCR. On the authors' methods: Nucleated cell counts per sample were estimated from amplification of reference gene primers within the assay. Sequence reads were collapsed and filtered to measure the absolute abundance of every unique TCRbeta CDR3 rearrangement. For each sample, productive Simpson clonality was calculated by taking the square root of Simpson's diversity index across productive rearrangements. This immuneACCESS table, as held by TCRdb, lists in-frame sequences with V and J called but not all clones. Of the missing ones, under half trace to an unresolved V gene in checked studies; the others have no known cause. The D gene and trimming were derived from the DNA, and the V and J assignments and clone size from that table. For this sample the table gives about 160,000 clones, of which around 85% were detected only once. The ten largest clones take up about 3.3% of the sample.

Collaborating institutions collected whole blood in K2EDTA tubes following their own protocols. For TCRbeta analysis, collaborator samples were shipped as frozen whole blood, as isolated PBMCs, or as DNA extracted from either sample type. The chain is made from TRBV9 and TRBJ1-2; the D gene assignment is ambiguous. This clonotype was sampled from a human donor with acute or convalescent COVID-19. The donor label of this sample is uncertain. Sample: peripheral blood. The CDR3 here reads CASSVVGGNYTF. The sequence in DNA is TGTGCCAGCAGCGTAGTTGGAGGAAACTACACCTTC.